The next 15 T cell receptor beta chains were all read from a single sample in a study of T cell responses to AZD1222 COVID-19 vaccine. The data were produced by immunoSEQ multiplex PCR, yet TCRdb's version contains in-frame clones alone and is incomplete. Of about 170,000 clones listed, over 90% are singletons. Sequenced here: peripheral blood, sampled on day 0 of AZD1222 vaccination. All receptors derive from an adult in good health.

The rearrangement uses TRBV27 and TRBJ2-5; 8 bases fit TRBD1. This CDR3 is 14 amino acids long. Germline V gene sequence: CDR1 MNHEY, CDR2 SMNVEV (reference sequence). Losses at the gene ends were 8 bases for V and 5 bases for J; bases not matched to a gene: 10. The CDR3, as DNA: TGTGCCAGCGGGAGGACAGGGTGGGGGGAGACCCAGTACTTC. It encodes CASGRTGWGETQYF.

The chain joins TRBV11-2 to TRBJ1-1; D call uncertain. Germline assignment: CDR1 SGHAT and CDR2 FQNNGV. V lost 3 bases and J lost 5, with 10 bases in between. The CDR3 has 13 amino acids. CDR3 in DNA: TGTGCCAGCAGCTTTGTTAGGAGGACTGAAGCTTTCTTT. Translating it yields CASSFVRRTEAFF. Complete variable domain (other parts from reference TRBV11-2 and TRBJ1-1): EAGVAQSPRYKIIEKRQSVAFWCNPISGHATLYWYQQILGQGPKLLIQFQNNGVVDDSQLPKDRFSAERLKGVDSTLKIQPAKLEDSAVYLCASSFVRRTEAFFGQGTRLTVV.

The J gene is TRBJ1-4, the V gene TRBV5-1, with 7 bases matching TRBD1. The germline V gene has CDR1 SGHRS and CDR2 YFSETQ. J was trimmed by 4 bases and V by 6 bases; bases with no gene match: 15. CDR3 size: 17 residues. The CDR3 region is CASTSTTIGDSNEKLFF. The CDR3 coding sequence is TGCGCCAGCACCTCTACGACGATCGGGGACAGTAATGAAAAACTGTTTTTT.

The chain combines TRBV6-5 with TRBJ2-1; D uncertain. The CDR3 consists of 15 residues. V shed 0 bases and J shed 0 bases, with 6 bases lying between them. The germline gives CDR1 MNHEY, CDR2 SVGAGI. The CDR3 DNA reads as TGTGCCAGCAGTTACTCGGTTAACTCCTACAATGAGCAGTTCTTC. Translating gives CASSYSVNSYNEQFF.

The chain links TRBV5-1 to TRBJ1-3; tentatively, D is TRBD1 (5 bases). The CDR3 consists of 15 residues. Germline V CDR1 and CDR2: SGHRS, YFSETQ. V was trimmed by 2 bases and J by 4 bases, leaving 13 bases between them. CDR3 protein: CASSFTGEGGNTIYF. In nucleotides, the CDR3 is TGCGCCAGCAGCTTTACAGGCGAAGGGGGAAACACCATATATTTT. Variable domain in full (rest from reference TRBV5-1 and TRBJ1-3): KAGVTQTPRYLIKTRGQQVTLSCSPISGHRSVSWYQQTPGQGLQFLFEYFSETQRNKGNFPGRFSGRQFSNSRSEMNVSTLELGDSALYLCASSFTGEGGNTIYFGEGSWLTVV.

The gene calls are TRBV27 and TRBJ2-5; D is unresolved. The germline V gene has CDR1 MNHEY and CDR2 SMNVEV (reference sequence). V was cut by 5 bases and J by 1 base, with 14 bases left in between. The CDR3 spans 15 residues. The CDR3 sequence: CASSPSLSVQETQYF. The CDR3, as DNA: TGTGCCAGCAGTCCGTCTTTGAGCGTCCAAGAGACCCAGTACTTC.

This chain connects TRBV12-3 or TRBV12-4 to TRBJ2-7, with D unresolved. The CDR3 loop spans 13 amino acids. V lost 3 bases, J lost 1 base, and 7 bases lay in between. CDR3 amino acids: CASSLHDSYEQYF. Here the CDR3 DNA reads TGTGCCAGCAGTTTGCACGATTCCTACGAGCAGTACTTC.

This chain connects TRBV11-2 to TRBJ1-1, with a weak D call TRBD1 (5 bases). CDR3 length: 15 residues. The germline V gene encodes CDR1 SGHAT and CDR2 FQNNGV. The V and J ends lost 5 bases and 5 bases respectively, with 18 bases between them. In nucleotides, the CDR3 is TGTGCCAGCAGCCCCGAGGTTGCAGGGCGGACTGAAGCTTTCTTT. Amino acids: CASSPEVAGRTEAFF.

The table lists this clone with a few counts. The V gene is TRBV2, the J gene TRBJ1-2, with D hard to call. The length of the CDR3 is 13 residues. In germline, CDR1 is SNHLY, CDR2 FYNNEI. The germline V and J ends were trimmed by 4 bases and 8 bases, with 14 bases remaining between them. The DNA of the CDR3 is TGTGCCAGCAGTGGGGCCCTTTTCCAGGGCTACACCTTC. Its translation: CASSGALFQGYTF.

This clone was counted a single time. V gene TRBV19 combines with J gene TRBJ1-1; D remains ambiguous. Germline CDR1 LNHDA, CDR2 SQIVND (reference sequence). The ends were cut back, 6 bases at V and 1 base at J, with 9 bases in the middle. The CDR3 is 13 residues long. DNA of the CDR3: TGTGCCAGTAGAGGACCGTCGAACACTGAAGCTTTCTTT. As protein: CASRGPSNTEAFF. Combining the CDR3 with reference TRBV19 and TRBJ1-1 gives the whole variable domain DGGITQSPKYLFRKEGQNVTLSCEQNLNHDAMYWYRQDPGQGLRLIYYSQIVNDFQKGDIAEGYSVSREKKESFPLTVTSAQKNPTAFYLCASRGPSNTEAFFGQGTRLTVV.

V and J are TRBV5-1 and TRBJ2-3, with 13 positions matching TRBD2. V lost 4 bases, J lost 3 bases, and 8 bases stayed unmatched. Germline V gives CDR1 SGHRS, CDR2 YFSETQ. The CDR3 is made up of 17 amino acids. The CDR3 DNA is TGCGCCAGCAGCGGTACTAGCGGGGGGGCCGGAACAGATACGCAGTATTTT. Residues: CASSGTSGGAGTDTQYF.

The rearrangement links TRBV7-9 to TRBJ1-2; D gene ambiguous. The length of the CDR3 is 15 residues. CDR1 and CDR2 (germline): SEHNR, FQNEAQ (reference sequence). Trimming removed 6 bases from V and 8 bases from J, with 22 bases in between. The DNA for the CDR3 is TGTGCCAGCAGGCATTTCCGGGCCCTAAGTGAGGGCTACACCTTC. Protein: CASRHFRALSEGYTF.

J is TRBJ1-2 and V is TRBV12-2. TRBV12-2 represents a pseudogene. The CDR3 length is 13 residues. The CDR3 nucleotides read TGTGCAAGTCGCCCCCATTTTCGGGGGGGCTACACCTTC. It encodes CASRPHFRGGYTF.

This clone was counted a single time. The genes are TRBV10-3 and TRBJ1-1; possible D gene TRBD1, 5 bases. With 7 bases removed from V and 1 base from J, the gap between germline ends came to 7 bases. This CDR3 has 12 residues. Looked up from germline, CDR1 is ENHRY and CDR2 is SYGVKD. The CDR3 here is CAITQGNTEAFF. The DNA of the CDR3 is TGTGCCATCACCCAGGGGAACACTGAAGCTTTCTTT.

The chain recombines TRBV5-6 with TRBJ1-1, with D hard to call. In germline, CDR1 is SGHDT, CDR2 YYEEEE. CDR3 length: 12 residues. V was cut by 0 bases and J by 9 bases, with 9 bases left in between. The CDR3 bases are TGTGCCAGCAGCTTGGTATCGGGGAAAGCTTTCTTT. This translates into CASSLVSGKAFF.